The rows below give T cell receptor beta chains drawn from one sample of a study of human versus mouse CDR3 diversity and MHC coevolution. Libraries were prepared by immunoSEQ multiplex PCR; TCRdb keeps only in-frame clonotypes and omits some of them. The sample contains around 74,000 clones, 85% to 95% of which appear only once. The material sequenced was naive CD4+ T cells from blood. These receptors all come from a person aged 25-75 years in good health. The CDR3 runs from the conserved cysteine through the conserved F or W. Fields, in order: V gene, J gene, D gene, clone size, CDR3 DNA, CDR3 protein. D genes are given only for firm matches. Where a row states a size, it is once, few, many or the class of an expanded clone; other rows omit it.

TRBV27	TRBJ2-7	TRBD1	NA	TGTGCCAGCAGTTTGAGGGACAGGGGGGACGAGCAGTACTTC	CASSLRDRGDEQYF
TRBV2	TRBJ1-5	TRBD1	NA	TGTGCCAGCAGTTTGACAGGGGCGGGTCAGCCCCAGCATTTT	CASSLTGAGQPQHF
TRBV4-1	TRBJ2-1	NA	NA	TGCGCCAGCAGCCAAGTAGCCCGGAGCGTGGGCAATGAGCAGTTCTTC	CASSQVARSVGNEQFF
TRBV2	TRBJ2-7	TRBD1	NA	TGTGCCAGCAGTGAATGGGACAGTAATGCCTACGAGCAGTACTTC	CASSEWDSNAYEQYF
TRBV27	TRBJ1-5	TRBD1	NA	TGTGCCAGCAGACAGGGGCACAACCAGCCCCAGCATTTT	CASRQGHNQPQHF
TRBV6-5	TRBJ1-3	TRBD1	NA	TGTGCCAGCAGTGCAACAGGGGGCGATGGAAACACCATATATTTT	CASSATGGDGNTIYF
TRBV6-1	TRBJ1-6	TRBD1	NA	TGTGCCAGCAGTCAGGGGACAGTTGAATCACCCCTCCACTTT	CASSQGTVESPLHF
TRBV19	TRBJ1-1	TRBD1	NA	TGTGCCAGTAGTCTACTGACAGGGGAGGGGAACACTGAAGCTTTCTTT	CASSLLTGEGNTEAFF
TRBV9	TRBJ2-3	NA	NA	TGTGCCAACCCTGGGGCGGCCACTAGCACAGATACGCAGTATTTT	CANPGAATSTDTQYF
TRBV5-1	TRBJ1-3	TRBD1	once	TGCGCCAGCAGCTTGGAGTGGACAGGCCTCTCTGGAAACACCATATATTTT	CASSLEWTGLSGNTIYF
TRBV19	TRBJ1-6	TRBD1	NA	TGTGCCAGTAGTATAGCCGGGACAGGAGAATCACCCCTCCACTTT	CASSIAGTGESPLHF
TRBV7-9	TRBJ1-2	NA	once	TGTGCCAGCAGTACCGATCAGGTCTATGGCTACACCTTC	CASSTDQVYGYTF
TRBV30	TRBJ2-1	NA	NA	TGTGCCTGGTCCTTTTACAATGAGCAGTTCTTC	CAWSFYNEQFF
TRBV5-4	TRBJ2-5	NA	once	TGTGCCAGCAGCTTTGGGGGCAACCAAGAGACCCAGTACTTC	CASSFGGNQETQYF
TRBV18	TRBJ2-1	TRBD2	NA	TGTGCCAGCTCACCGGGACTAGCGGGGGCAAACAATGAGCAGTTCTTC	CASSPGLAGANNEQFF
TRBV19	TRBJ1-6	TRBD1	NA	TGTGCCAGTAGTGCTTCCTGGGGGGACAGGGATTCACCCCTCCACTTT	CASSASWGDRDSPLHF
TRBV30	TRBJ2-5	NA	NA	TGTGCAGGGGGCCAAGAGACCCAGTACTTC	CAGGQETQYF
TRBV2	TRBJ1-5	NA	NA	TGTGCCAGCCTAGACCGGACGGGAAGCAATCAGCCCCAGCATTTT	CASLDRTGSNQPQHF
TRBV4-1	TRBJ2-7	TRBD2	NA	TGCGCCAGCAGCCAAGCTAGCGGGAGCGCGTACGAGCAGTACTTC	CASSQASGSAYEQYF
TRBV30	TRBJ2-5	NA	once	TGTGCCTGGAGGAAACAGGGCAAAGAGACCCAGTACTTC	CAWRKQGKETQYF
TRBV30	TRBJ1-1	NA	NA	TGTGCCTGGAGTGTCGGGGGAGGAAACACTGAAGCTTTCTTT	CAWSVGGGNTEAFF
TRBV10-3	TRBJ2-7	TRBD1	NA	TGTGCCATCAGCAAGACAGGGCTGGACTACGAGCAGTACTTC	CAISKTGLDYEQYF
TRBV29-1	TRBJ2-5	TRBD2	NA	TGCAGCGTTGCCCTAAGACTAGCCAAACAATCAGGGACCCAGTACTTC	CSVALRLAKQSGTQYF
TRBV28	TRBJ2-2	TRBD2	NA	TGTGCCAGTCAGGGACTAGCGGTTACCGGGGAGCTGTTTTTT	CASQGLAVTGELFF
TRBV10-1	TRBJ2-7	NA	NA	TGCGCCAGCAGCCGGGACATCACCTACGAGCAGTACTTC	CASSRDITYEQYF
TRBV5-1	TRBJ2-1	TRBD1	NA	TGCGCCAGCAGCAGAGGACAGGGGAGGAATGAGCAGTTCTTC	CASSRGQGRNEQFF
TRBV5-5	TRBJ2-1	TRBD2	NA	TGTGCCAGCAGCTTGGGACTAGCGGGAGGGCCAAACCCCTACAATGAGCAGTTCTTC	CASSLGLAGGPNPYNEQFF
TRBV28	TRBJ2-2	TRBD2	once	TGTGCCAGCATCGGGGGGGGCCGGCCCACCGGGGAGCTGTTTTTT	CASIGGGRPTGELFF